This is a list of T cell receptor beta chains from one sample in a study of identical twins. TCRdb re-called the 5' RACE reads through MiXCR, storing one row per CDR3 protein. The data contain more than 400,000 distinct CDR3 sequences, approximately 16% of them seen just once; the ten biggest clones take up 0.44%. These data are also associated with another study on yellow fever vaccine responses in identical twins.

The specimen sequenced was CD4+ T cells sorted from blood. These receptors were taken from a woman aged 18-29 years in good health. Both conserved end residues are part of each CDR3. The D gene is left open where the match is weak. Rows give clone size only sometimes, using once, few, many, or a class for an expanded clone.

D gene | J gene | clone size | V gene | CDR3 length | CDR3 protein | CDR3 DNA
- | TRBJ1-4 | - | TRBV9 | 15 | CASSADRALGEKLFF | TGTGCCAGCAGCGCGGACCGGGCCCTAGGGGAAAAACTGTTTTTT
- | TRBJ2-7 | few | TRBV20-1 | 11 | CSVWRTYEQYF | TGCAGTGTATGGCGGACCTACGAGCAGTACTTC
- | TRBJ2-2 | - | TRBV18 | 15 | CASSPGVGRPGELFF | TGTGCCAGCTCACCTGGAGTCGGGCGTCCCGGGGAGCTGTTTTTT
- | TRBJ2-1 | many | TRBV5-1 | 13 | CASSFGGNNEQFF | TGCGCCAGCAGCTTTGGTGGCAACAATGAGCAGTTCTTC
- | TRBJ2-1 | - | TRBV29-1 | 11 | CSVETGNEQFF | TGCAGCGTTGAAACAGGCAATGAGCAGTTCTTC
- | TRBJ2-2 | few | TRBV5-1 | 15 | CASSLSPTDTGELFF | TGCGCCAGCAGCTTGTCCCCTACAGACACCGGGGAGCTGTTTTTT
- | TRBJ2-1 | - | TRBV4-1 | 14 | CASSQDPRAIGQFF | TGCGCCAGCAGCCAAGATCCAAGGGCAATCGGGCAGTTCTTC
- | TRBJ2-1 | few | TRBV5-1 | 15 | CASSLDPGFPIDGFF | TGCGCCAGCAGCTTAGACCCTGGGTTTCCAATAGACGGGTTCTTC
- | TRBJ1-4 | - | TRBV20-1 | 15 | CSARALGTTDEKLFF | TGCAGTGCTAGAGCTCTAGGGACGACGGATGAAAAACTGTTTTTT
- | TRBJ2-2 | few | TRBV5-1 | 14 | CASSLASGSGELFF | TGCGCCAGCAGCTTGGCCTCAGGTTCCGGGGAGCTGTTTTTT
- | TRBJ1-1 | - | TRBV29-1 | 13 | CSVKEGGNTEAFF | TGCAGCGTTAAAGAAGGGGGGAACACTGAAGCTTTCTTT
TRBD2 | TRBJ2-5 | few | TRBV7-9 | 16 | CASSSGGANFVETQYF | TGTGCCAGCAGCAGCGGGGGGGCAAATTTCGTAGAGACCCAGTACTTC
- | TRBJ2-7 | few | TRBV4-1 | 15 | CASSQVHAGPYEQYF | TGCGCCAGCAGCCAAGTCCATGCAGGACCCTACGAGCAGTACTTC
TRBD1 | TRBJ2-2 | - | TRBV15 | 14 | CATSRDRVTGELFF | TGTGCCACCAGCCGGGACAGGGTCACCGGGGAGCTGTTTTTT
TRBD2 | TRBJ2-3 | - | TRBV20-1 | 15 | CSARAIAGGLDTQYF | TGCAGTGCTAGAGCAATTGCGGGGGGGCTCGATACGCAGTATTTT
- | TRBJ2-3 | many | TRBV10-3 | 14 | CAISETGPGDTQYF | TGTGCCATCAGTGAGACGGGGCCGGGAGATACGCAGTATTTT
- | TRBJ2-5 | - | TRBV7-8 | 16 | CASSLGGGTAQETQYF | TGTGCCAGCAGCTTAGGAGGGGGGACAGCCCAAGAGACCCAGTACTTC